The T cell receptor (beta chain) under discussion was sequenced for a study of cytomegalovirus exposure and HLA in healthy donors listed by TCRdb under 2017. For context, the study as a whole: According to an earlier analysis of a few hundred of the donors, about 179 million T cells yielded 117 million unique TCR beta sequences and around 280 Gb of sequence data. Donor age, sex, ethnicity and CMV serostatus were compiled alongside the repertoire data. Typing coverage varied by locus: 629-630 donors for A, B, C, DRB1 and DQB1; roughly 510 for DQA1; more than 600 for DPA1; more than 450 for DPB1. Genome-wide SNP genotypes for about 65% of the roughly 700 donors were used in a later genetic analysis, which treated that subset as a discovery cohort. Both class I and class II loci were covered by HLA typing, at four-digit resolution. Among under 450 genotyped donors of the cohort, an average of about 240,000 unique TCR beta nucleotide sequences were sequenced per donor, roughly 20% of them non-productive. Rather than drawing on any new phenotypic data, the later analysis identified candidate immune exposures from TCR beta sequences and the way those sequences occurred across donors. Every discovery cohort repertoire had been produced on one sequencing platform. Of the 300 to 400 genotyped donors, about 80% fell in the genetic ancestry cluster associated with self-reported Caucasian donors. Because of strong linkage in the cohort, roughly five DR-DQ haplotypes were treated as single units for association and clustering. The T cell repertoires of several hundred subjects were profiled by immunosequencing and related to cytomegalovirus serostatus. The aim of the study was to test whether cataloging public T cell receptors could identify signatures of past pathogen exposure. Along with the roughly 670-subject first cohort, a separate validation cohort of over a hundred different subjects was used. To study patterns of TCR occurrence, a later analysis re-analyzed previously published TCR beta repertoires from 700 or so donors and added high-resolution HLA genotyping. In an earlier analysis of over 550 of the donors, high-throughput TCR beta sequencing was used to judge whether each TCR beta V gene segment behaved as functional or pseudogenic. High-throughput TCR immunosequencing, statistical association of individual TCRs with disease status, and machine learning were combined to predict cytomegalovirus infection status. Approximately 300 gigabases of sequencing data and approximately 92 million unique TCR sequences made up an early release that covered 500 to 650 HLA-typed donors. Results the study describes overall, beyond this receptor: Linkage disequilibrium might explain the correlated functional status among segregating V segments, but an unknown experimental factor could not be excluded. A further reported finding was that TCR beta sequences accurately predicted the HLA-A and HLA-B alleles for most subjects in the first cohort. The sequencing pipeline was judged likely to have produced a cluster of highly shared sequence variants as a technical artifact. In a later analysis, some 18,000 TCR beta sequences were associated with specific HLA alleles at a false discovery rate of 0.05. A later genetic analysis reported fewer N-insertions in productive TCRs among donors in an Asian-associated ancestry cluster than the roughly 690-donor mean. In a later analysis, TCR association rates were found to vary across HLA loci, with the most associated TCRs seen for DRB1 alleles and the fewest for HLA-C alleles. A later analysis found that most CMV-associated TCR beta chains appeared HLA-restricted, with HLA associations seemingly driven largely by CMV exposure. Because counts were too low, seventeen rarely observed V segments, including chromosome 9 orphons, were excluded from the earlier analysis of 587 of the donors. Several of the top co-occurrence clusters appeared to be linked to parvovirus B19, influenza, CMV and Epstein-Barr virus, according to a later analysis. The authors suggested that the approach could potentially be extended to other disease states and immunological phenotypes. Presence/absence analyses assumed roughly uniform sequencing depth across donors, an assumption that may not hold. In a later analysis, HLA-associated TCR beta chains were found to be more clonally expanded and to have lower generation probabilities than equally common non-associated chains. Because HLA typing was missing for some donors at each locus, association tests included only the typed subset. The study gave a list of about 150 TCR beta chains associated with cytomegalovirus. In a later genetic analysis, a missense DCLRE1C variant was associated with V-gene and J-gene trimming of TCR beta chains, and the association was replicated in an independent cohort. Assigning TCR associations to individual alleles was difficult when HLA alleles, especially DR and DQ, strongly co-occurred. For the cohort, immune exposure information was limited to CMV serostatus. In both the original and validation cohorts, the classifier was reported to diagnose cytomegalovirus status with high specificity and sensitivity. Broadly in line with IMGT annotations, most TCR beta V segments showed up in productive rearrangements about 90% or about 30% of the time in an earlier analysis of 587 of the donors. In this cohort, only TCR beta chains were sequenced, and detectable features were limited by the absence of alpha or paired-chain data. Some IMGT-functional V segments, including TRBV6-2 and TRBV6-3, could not be told apart with the 87-base-pair reads, so those segments were excluded. Three of the identified cytomegalovirus-associated TCR beta chains were confirmed in vitro to be specific for cytomegalovirus antigens. Across donors, most TCR sequences were observed very rarely, whereas some public TCRs were present in many individuals.

Libraries were built with the immunoSEQ multiplex PCR assay. The multiplex PCR relied on a mix of 60 forward primers for TCR Vbeta segments and 13 reverse primers for TCR Jbeta segments. The CDR3 region of rearranged TCR beta genes was amplified from genomic DNA with a multiplex PCR assay. The Illumina HiSeq System was used to sequence the amplified TCR beta libraries as 87-base-pair reads. Per the authors' processing: A later analysis tallied around 87 million unique TCR beta chains across the 666 repertoires, and approximately 12 million of those chains were shared by two or more donors. Raw reads were error-corrected and collapsed into unique sequences with a nearest-neighbor algorithm that merged closely related sequences to remove PCR and sequencing errors. Alignment of CDR3 sequences to IMGT reference sequences was used to assign V, D and J gene segments. For a sequence to be retained, a match of at least six nucleotides was required to both a V gene segment and a J gene segment. A rearrangement was called productive if the CDR3 had no stop codons and remained in frame with V and J, and every other rearrangement was called non-productive. CDR3 was defined according to IMGT convention as the region running from the second conserved V-encoded cysteine to the conserved J-encoded phenylalanine. The earlier analysis of about 620 of the donors excluded sequences that lacked an unambiguous match to a single V gene segment. An earlier analysis of under 750 of the donors called V segments functional above 56.7% productive rearrangements and segregating when the between-donor standard deviation exceeded 5%. To diagnose cytomegalovirus status from the catalog of TCR beta chain sequences, a statistical classification framework was built. In a later analysis, TCR nucleotide sequences were compared against IMGT/GENE-DB human TR gene sequences so that V and J genes could be assigned. A later analysis assigned CDR3 sequences and most-parsimonious VDJ recombination scenarios with the TCRdist pipeline. In a later analysis, every TCR beta chain was defined by the combination of its CDR3 amino acid sequence and its V-gene family, and reads without a unique V-gene family were dropped. To address suspected cross-contamination and a sequencing artifact, a later analysis removed over 500 highly shared, low-generation-probability nucleotide sequences. For each public chain, a later analysis derived a clonal expansion index from normalized ranks of inferred template counts within each repertoire. Generation probabilities in a later analysis came from a VDJ recombination model fitted to out-of-frame rearrangements, and those results were checked against IGoR. Hypergeometric tests were used in a later analysis to score TCR-TCR, TCR-HLA and TCR-CMV co-occurrence, with a repertoire-size bias correction applied to the TCR pairs. False discovery rates were estimated in a later analysis by permuting HLA or CMV assignments 20 times. In a later analysis, co-occurring TCRs were grouped using DBSCAN, with TCRdist sequence similarity added in when clustering inside HLA-allele-positive subsets. Repertoires with fewer than 30,000 or more than 120,000 public chains were left out of co-occurrence clustering, as were five repertoires with anomalous nucleotide sharing. Drawn from immuneACCESS, this table holds only the in-frame rearrangements with V and J called that TCRdb kept. Clones are partly lost; checked studies trace under half to an unresolved V gene and leave the rest unexplained. Clonal size and the V and J genes are those of that table, whereas D and trimming came from the DNA. The sample table shows around 150,000 clones, and roughly 85% are seen once. Roughly 6.8% of the sample lies in the top ten.

There are a few counts of this clone. The antigen it recognizes is unknown. The sample holds no much larger clone one base away, and base qualities are not on file. Other nucleotide sequences in the sample specify the same CDR3. The cohort consisted of 650 to 700 healthy bone marrow donors. At the time of sampling, every cohort member was nominally healthy, though immune exposures that went unrecorded were likely present. The donor tested CMV seropositive, placing the donor among the 250 to 350 seropositive members of the cohort. A peripheral blood sample was provided by each donor, and peripheral blood mononuclear cells were used for TCR beta sequencing. Genomic DNA was extracted from the blood cell samples with the Qiagen DNeasy Blood Extraction Kit. The CDR3 covers 11 residues, taking in both the cysteine and the phenylalanine. Only the CDR3 DNA stays, 33 bases, in frame from base 1. CDR1 and CDR2 were assigned from the germline V gene as SQVTM and ANQGSEA. V loses 4 bases of germline sequence and J loses 3 bases, and the interval between the two ends is 6 bases.

The TCR sequence derives from a man between 35 and 55 years old in good health and CMV-seropositive. This chain joins TRBV29-1 to TRBJ1-1; D gene: possibly TRBD1, on 5 matching bases. The sample was PBMCs. The CDR3 region has the sequence CSVGGDTEAFF. The sequence in DNA is TGCAGCGTTGGGGGGGACACTGAAGCTTTCTTT.